This is a list of T cell receptor beta chains from one sample in a study of neurological immune-mediated disorders. One entry per CDR3 protein results from TCRdb running MiXCR on the 5' RACE reads. The sample comprises over 45,000 distinct CDR3 sequences, approximately 3.3% of which are singletons, and over 5% rests with the top ten. Sequenced material: PBMCs. The receptors here all came from a man between 40 and 49 years old with multiple sclerosis. The CDR3 runs from the conserved cysteine through the conserved F or W. The D gene is left open where the match is weak. Clone size, where shown, is once, few, many, or a class for clones that have expanded.

v_call	clone_size	j_call	d_call	cdr3_aa	cdr3_nt
TRBV29-1	few	TRBJ1-1	-	CSVPATGNTEAFF	TGCAGCGTGCCAGCGACAGGGAACACTGAAGCTTTCTTT
TRBV3-1	-	TRBJ2-7	-	CASSQGWNYEQYF	TGTGCCAGCAGCCAAGGGTGGAACTACGAGCAGTACTTC
TRBV7-2	many	TRBJ1-1	-	CASSSQEGTEAFF	TGTGCCAGCAGCTCCCAGGAGGGCACTGAAGCTTTCTTT
TRBV20-1	many	TRBJ1-5	-	CSARVAVGDQPQHF	TGCAGTGCTAGAGTGGCAGTAGGTGATCAGCCCCAGCATTTT
TRBV7-9	many	TRBJ1-4	-	CASSLARGLLSEKLFF	TGTGCCAGCAGCTTAGCGCGCGGGTTATTAAGTGAAAAACTGTTTTTT
TRBV20-1	many	TRBJ1-5	TRBD1	CSAVQGAVSNQPQHF	TGCAGTGCGGTACAGGGGGCAGTGAGCAATCAGCCCCAGCATTTT
TRBV28	many	TRBJ2-5	TRBD1	CASHRGRQETQYF	TGTGCCAGCCACAGGGGAAGGCAAGAGACCCAGTACTTC
TRBV9	many	TRBJ1-5	-	CASSVPRTINQPQHF	TGTGCCAGCAGCGTTCCCAGGACAATCAATCAGCCCCAGCATTTT
TRBV20-1	many	TRBJ2-3	TRBD1	CSARLWDRDTDTQYF	TGCAGTGCTAGACTTTGGGACAGGGACACAGATACGCAGTATTTT
TRBV5-1	many	TRBJ1-2	-	CASSFQPQGIMTNYGYTF	TGCGCCAGCAGCTTTCAACCACAGGGAATAATGACTAACTATGGCTACACCTTC
TRBV19	many	TRBJ1-1	-	CASSIMPVNTEAFF	TGTGCCAGTAGTATAATGCCGGTGAACACTGAAGCTTTCTTT
TRBV5-1	many	TRBJ2-1	-	CASSLGDAPYNEQFF	TGCGCCAGCAGCTTAGGGGACGCACCCTACAATGAGCAGTTCTTC
TRBV20-1	many	TRBJ2-7	-	CSAATGFDEQYF	TGCAGTGCCGCGACAGGATTCGACGAGCAGTACTTC
TRBV5-1	many	TRBJ1-5	-	CASSLDGVGQPQHF	TGCGCCAGCAGCTTGGACGGGGTCGGCCAGCCCCAGCATTTT
TRBV20-1	many	TRBJ1-5	TRBD1	CSAPTPGGRGQPQHF	TGCAGTGCACCTACTCCAGGGGGCAGGGGTCAGCCCCAGCATTTT
TRBV20-1	many	TRBJ2-3	-	CSAWTGSTDTQYF	TGCAGTGCCTGGACGGGAAGCACAGATACGCAGTATTTT
TRBV27	many	TRBJ2-5	TRBD1	CASSAGQGGGETQYF	TGTGCCAGCAGTGCGGGACAGGGAGGCGGCGAGACCCAGTACTTC
TRBV12-3/TRBV12-4	many	TRBJ2-3	-	CASNFSPEQRDTQYF	TGTGCCAGCAACTTCTCCCCAGAACAGAGGGATACGCAGTATTTT
TRBV6-5	many	TRBJ2-5	TRBD1	CASSYPSPGQGALQETQYF	TGTGCCAGCAGTTACCCCTCACCGGGGCAGGGGGCGTTACAGGAGACCCAGTACTTC
TRBV15	many	TRBJ1-5	TRBD1	CATGTDNQPQHF	TGTGCCACCGGGACAGACAATCAGCCCCAGCATTTT
TRBV29-1	many	TRBJ1-5	TRBD1	CSVAGGPGNQPQHF	TGCAGCGTTGCAGGGGGTCCGGGCAATCAGCCCCAGCATTTT
TRBV11-3	many	TRBJ2-3	-	CASSLVMGHSSTQYF	TGTGCCAGCAGCTTAGTTATGGGACACTCGAGTACGCAGTATTTT
TRBV7-2	many	TRBJ1-5	-	CASSFPWGNQPQNF	TGTGCCAGCAGCTTCCCCTGGGGCAATCAGCCCCAGAATTTT
TRBV28	many	TRBJ2-3	TRBD2	CASSLLAGEGDTQYF	TGTGCCAGCAGTTTACTAGCGGGGGAGGGAGATACGCAGTATTTT
TRBV3-1	many	TRBJ2-3	-	CASSRSDRPPSTDTQYF	TGTGCCAGCAGCCGCTCGGACAGACCACCTAGCACAGATACGCAGTATTTT
TRBV5-5	many	TRBJ2-1	-	CASSLVWAANEQFF	TGTGCCAGCAGCTTGGTCTGGGCAGCCAATGAGCAGTTCTTC
TRBV20-1	many	TRBJ1-2	-	CSARAVLGNGYTF	TGCAGTGCTAGAGCTGTTTTGGGTAATGGCTACACCTTC
TRBV9	many	TRBJ2-7	-	CASSVAGSYEQYF	TGTGCCAGCAGCGTAGCCGGGTCCTACGAGCAGTACTTC
TRBV5-5	many	TRBJ1-3	-	CASSLDYSSGNTIYF	TGTGCCAGCAGCTTGGATTATTCCTCTGGAAACACCATATATTTT